Below, 17 T cell receptor beta chains from the same sample are listed, as sequenced in a study of T cells in narcolepsy. This table comes from immunoSEQ multiplex PCR, and its TCRdb copy is limited to in-frame clones, with some not included. The sample has 25,000 to 30,000 clones, roughly four fifths seen once. Specimen: CD45RA- memory CD4+ T cells from PBMCs. Source of these receptors: a human donor with narcolepsy.

The V call is TRBV7-2, the J call TRBJ1-3; perhaps TRBD1 as D (5 bases). Trimming took off 2 bases at V and 3 bases at J, with 8 bases between the two ends. The CDR3 contains 14 residues. The germline V gene has CDR1 SGHTA and CDR2 FQGNSA. The CDR3 nucleotides are TGTGCCAGCAGCTTACAAGGGGTTGGAAACACCATATATTTT. Translated, it gives CASSLQGVGNTIYF.

V is TRBV5-1 and J is TRBJ2-3; TRBD2 might be the D (5 bases). CDR1 and CDR2 from the germline V gene are SGHRS and YFSETQ. V was shortened by 0 bases and J by 3 bases, with 11 bases between the two germline ends. This CDR3 has 15 amino acids. CDR3 in amino acids: CASSLEAGGTDTQYF. The DNA for the CDR3 is TGCGCCAGCAGCTTGGAAGCAGGCGGGACAGATACGCAGTATTTT.

V gene TRBV27 combines with J gene TRBJ1-1, with 7 bases matching TRBD1. CDR1 and CDR2 from the germline V gene are MNHEY and SMNVEV (reference sequence). The CDR3 has 15 amino acids. Trimming at V came to 5 bases and at J to 5 bases, leaving 11 bases not matched to a gene. The CDR3 sequence is CASSATGVVQTEAFF. In DNA, the CDR3 is TGTGCCAGCAGTGCTACAGGGGTTGTGCAAACTGAAGCTTTCTTT.

The genes are TRBV19 and TRBJ2-7, with D possibly being TRBD1 (5 bases). Trimming pared 5 bases from V and 4 bases from J, leaving 12 bases between. The CDR3 totals 13 residues. CDR1 is LNHDA, CDR2 SQIVND, per germline (reference sequence). This CDR3 reads CASSATDRYEQYF. The CDR3 DNA follows: TGTGCCAGTAGTGCGACAGATAGGTACGAGCAGTACTTC.

This sequence joins TRBV6-1 and TRBJ1-2, with 7 bases fitting TRBD1. The CDR3 is 14 amino acids. Germline V gene sequence: CDR1 MNHNS, CDR2 SASEGT. With 7 bases clipped from V and 0 bases from J, the junction kept 5 bases outside the gene matches. CDR3 DNA: TGTGCCAGCAAGGGGACAGCCGCTAACTATGGCTACACCTTC. Residues: CASKGTAANYGYTF.

This clone was observed a handful of times. The V call is TRBV4-3, the J call TRBJ2-2, with D perhaps matching TRBD1 (6 bases). V was clipped by 2 bases and J by 4 bases, with 14 bases between them. The germline V gene encodes CDR1 LGHNA and CDR2 YSLEER. This CDR3 comprises 16 residues. The CDR3 coding sequence is TGCGCCAGCAGCCAACTCACAGGGTTGGGCACCGGGGAGCTGTTTTTT. It translates to CASSQLTGLGTGELFF.

Only a few counts were recorded for this clone. This chain connects TRBV7-2 to TRBJ2-7, with 10 bases lining up with TRBD2. CDR3 size: 13 residues. Per the germline V gene, CDR1 is SGHTA and CDR2 is FQGNSA. The V segment lost 6 bases and the J segment 7 bases; nucleotides outside the gene matches: 6. CDR3 residues: CASRKDSGGEQYF. DNA for the CDR3: TGTGCCAGCAGGAAGGATAGCGGGGGGGAGCAGTACTTC.

V and J are TRBV4-3 and TRBJ1-5; unclear D gene. The CDR3 runs to 17 residues. V lost 0 bases and J lost 1, with 13 bases in between. In germline, CDR1 is LGHNA, CDR2 YSLEER. The CDR3 here is CASSQDWRTSSNQPQHF. For the CDR3, the DNA is TGCGCCAGCAGCCAAGATTGGCGGACTTCGAGCAATCAGCCCCAGCATTTT.

This rearrangement joins TRBV6-4 to TRBJ2-2; 8 nucleotides match TRBD1. The CDR3 has 15 amino acids. Germline-derived CDR1 and CDR2 are MRHNA and SNTAGT. V shed 5 bases, J shed 6 bases, and the junction held 8 bases outside the gene matches. The CDR3 coding sequence is TGTGCCAGCAGTTCTACGGGACAGGTGTCCGGGGAGCTGTTTTTT. Its translation: CASSSTGQVSGELFF.

The chain has TRBV7-9 and TRBJ2-1; D gene unclear. V was shortened by 5 bases and J by 7 bases, with 9 bases between the two germline ends. The CDR3 has 12 amino acids. The germline gives CDR1 SEHNR, CDR2 FQNEAQ (reference sequence). The CDR3 is CASSPAMNEQFF. CDR3 bases: TGTGCCAGCAGCCCGGCCATGAATGAGCAGTTCTTC.

The J gene is TRBJ1-1, the V gene TRBV18, with a possible D match to TRBD1 (6 bases). The CDR3 spans 14 residues. Germline lookup yields CDR1 KGHSH and CDR2 LQKENI. Trimming pared 2 bases from V and 4 bases from J, leaving 11 bases between. The CDR3 region is CASSPGGLFTEAFF. Here the CDR3 DNA reads TGTGCCAGCTCACCAGGGGGCCTTTTCACTGAAGCTTTCTTT.

The rearrangement links TRBV7-3 to TRBJ2-2; no clear D gene. This CDR3 has 15 amino acids. The V gene's germline CDR1 is SGHTA and CDR2 FQGTGA. Trimming stripped 4 bases from V and 4 bases from J, with 13 bases between. Here the CDR3 DNA reads TGTGCCAGCAGCTCTATGACCCGAGGCACCGGGGAGCTGTTTTTT. Protein: CASSSMTRGTGELFF. The full variable domain, its missing parts supplied by reference TRBV7-3 and TRBJ2-2, is GAGVSQTPSNKVTEKGKYVELRCDPISGHTALYWYRQSLGQGPEFLIYFQGTGAADDSGLPNDRFFAVRPEGSVSTLKIQRTERGDSAVYLCASSSMTRGTGELFFGEGSRLTVL.

V usage is TRBV13 and J usage is TRBJ2-3, with D possibly being TRBD1 or TRBD2 (5 bases each). This CDR3 spans 16 amino acids. Germline V CDR1 and CDR2: PRHDT, FYEKMQ (reference sequence). V was shortened by 4 bases and J by 0 bases, with 14 bases between the two germline ends. The CDR3 nucleotides are TGTGCCAGCAGCTATCGAGGGGTGGGGAGCACAGATACGCAGTATTTT. This translates into CASSYRGVGSTDTQYF.

The chain employs TRBV19 and TRBJ2-7; D perhaps matches TRBD1 (5 bases). Germline V gene data show CDR1 as LNHDA and CDR2 as SQIVND (reference sequence). Trimming pared 3 bases from V and 9 bases from J, leaving 12 bases between. This CDR3 has 12 amino acids. In DNA form, the CDR3 reads TGTGCCAGTAGTATTACAGGTTCCGGGCAGTACTTC. Translated, it gives CASSITGSGQYF.

This chain joins TRBV19 and TRBJ2-2; D call uncertain. The CDR3 is made up of 15 amino acids. The V end lost 5 bases, the J end lost 4 bases, and 14 bases lay between the germline ends. Germline V gives CDR1 LNHDA, CDR2 SQIVND (reference sequence). The CDR3 protein is CASSGRTSGTGELFF. DNA of the CDR3: TGTGCCAGTAGTGGCCGGACCTCAGGCACCGGGGAGCTGTTTTTT.

This clone has only one observation. The chain links TRBV6-4 to TRBJ2-1; 11 bases are shared with TRBD2. CDR1 is MRHNA and CDR2 is SNTAGT in the germline V gene. J was trimmed by 0 bases and V by 3 bases; bases with no gene match: 7. The CDR3 is 18 amino acids. The DNA of the CDR3 is TGTGCCAGCAGTGAGGGACTAGCGGTGGCGAGCTCCTACAATGAGCAGTTCTTC. Translated: CASSEGLAVASSYNEQFF.

This chain links TRBV11-3 with TRBJ2-7; TRBD1 matches at 11 bases. Germline V gene sequence: CDR1 SGHNT, CDR2 YENEEA. The CDR3 totals 14 residues. Trimming at V came to 1 base and at J to 6 bases, leaving 2 bases not matched to a gene. The CDR3 here is CASSLVGTGGEQYF. For the CDR3, the DNA is TGTGCCAGCAGCTTAGTGGGGACAGGGGGCGAGCAGTACTTC.